The clone carrying this TCR beta chain showed up just a few times. What it binds is not known. Treatment indicated: roughly 20 received Ad26.COV2.S at low or high dose, single or two shots; about 5 received placebo; per-sample allocation not given. Sampling was performed 63 days after the first vaccine or placebo injection. An adult aged 18-55 years in Boston served as the donor. Germline V gives CDR1 LGHDT, CDR2 YNNKEL (reference sequence). The CDR3 length is 16 residues. V was clipped by 1 base and J by 1 base, with 13 bases between them. The source of the sample is a study of Ad26.COV2.S vaccination and SARS-CoV-2 variants. Study results and limitations: Higher spike-specific TCR breadth was found in vaccine recipients than in placebo recipients. Marked by substantial breadth, spike-specific CD8+ and CD4+ T cell responses were reportedly seen after vaccination. Total T cell responses were possibly underestimated by TCR breadth and depth analyses.

Clones were read by immunoSEQ multiplex PCR, and TCRdb kept only the in-frame ones, dropping some. The sample consists of roughly 270,000 clones, more than 75% of them appearing once. This sequence was found in a person between 18 and 59 years old who received the Ad26.COV2.S COVID-19 vaccine or a placebo. The sample was peripheral blood, taken in a trial of Ad26.COV2.S vaccine versus placebo. The genes are TRBV3-1 (or the pseudogene TRBV3-2) and TRBJ1-1; possibly TRBD1 for D (5 bases). CDR3 loop: CASSQAASGRNTEAFF. The CDR3 DNA reads TGTGCCAGCAGCCAAGCTGCGTCGGGGCGGAACACTGAAGCTTTCTTT.